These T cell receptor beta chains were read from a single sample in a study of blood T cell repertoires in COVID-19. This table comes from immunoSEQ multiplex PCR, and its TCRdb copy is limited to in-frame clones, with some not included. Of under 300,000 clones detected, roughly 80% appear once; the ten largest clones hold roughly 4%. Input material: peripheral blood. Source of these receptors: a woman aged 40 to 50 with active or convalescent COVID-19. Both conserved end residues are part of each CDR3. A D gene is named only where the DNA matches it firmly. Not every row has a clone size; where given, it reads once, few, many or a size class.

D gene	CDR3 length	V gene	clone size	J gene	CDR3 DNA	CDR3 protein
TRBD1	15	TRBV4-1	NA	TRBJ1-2	TGCGCCAGCAGCCAGGGGACAGCGGCTAACTATGGCTACACCTTC	CASSQGTAANYGYTF
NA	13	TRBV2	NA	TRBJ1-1	TGTGCCAGCAGTGACCGGGTGAGCCCTGAAGCTTTCTTT	CASSDRVSPEAFF
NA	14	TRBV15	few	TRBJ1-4	TGTGCCACCAGGTTCTCCGGTCTTAATGAAAAACTGTTTTTT	CATRFSGLNEKLFF
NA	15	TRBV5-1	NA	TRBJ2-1	TGCGCCAGCAGCCGGGATGAGGGCTCCTACAATGAGCAGTTCTTC	CASSRDEGSYNEQFF
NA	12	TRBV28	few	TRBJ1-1	TGTGCCAGCAGTTTATCCAGGGCTGAAGCTTTCTTT	CASSLSRAEAFF
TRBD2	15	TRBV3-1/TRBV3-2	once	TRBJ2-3	TGTGCCAGCAGCCAACTCGGGACTAGCAAAGATACGCAGTATTTT	CASSQLGTSKDTQYF
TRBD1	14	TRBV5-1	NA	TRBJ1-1	TGCGCCAGCAGCCCGCAACAGGGGCCTACTGAAGCTTTCTTT	CASSPQQGPTEAFF
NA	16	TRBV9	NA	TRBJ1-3	TGTGCCAGCAGCGTAGGTTCAGTTCGCTCTGGAAACACCATATATTTT	CASSVGSVRSGNTIYF
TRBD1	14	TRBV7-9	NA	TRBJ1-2	TGTGCCAGCATCGAGACAGGGGGCCCCCATGGCTACACCTTC	CASIETGGPHGYTF
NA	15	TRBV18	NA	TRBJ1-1	TGTGCCAGCTCACCGACTCAGGGGAAGGGGCGAGAAGCTTTCTTT	CASSPTQGKGREAFF
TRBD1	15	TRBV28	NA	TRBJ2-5	TGTGCCAGCAGTTATTTGGACAGGGTGGGAGAGACCCAGTACTTC	CASSYLDRVGETQYF
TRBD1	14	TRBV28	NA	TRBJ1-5	TGTGCCAGCAAGCCTAGGGGGCCTCATCAGCCCCAGCATTTT	CASKPRGPHQPQHF
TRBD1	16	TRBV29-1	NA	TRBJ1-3	TGCAGCGTTGAAGATCCGGTACAGGGGGCTGGAAACACCATATATTTT	CSVEDPVQGAGNTIYF
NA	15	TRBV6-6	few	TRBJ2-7	TGTGCCAGCAGTTACTCGGAGTACGGCTCCTACGAGCAGTACTTC	CASSYSEYGSYEQYF
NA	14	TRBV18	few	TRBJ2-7	TGTGCCAGCTCACCGCTGACAGAGACCTACGAGCAGTACTTC	CASSPLTETYEQYF
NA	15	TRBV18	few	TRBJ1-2	TGTGCCAGCTCACTAGTGGCAGGCAGCACCTATGGCTACACCTTC	CASSLVAGSTYGYTF
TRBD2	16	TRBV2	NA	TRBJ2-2	TGTGCCAGCACCCCTAGCGGGGGCCGCGTCACCGGGGAGCTGTTTTTT	CASTPSGGRVTGELFF
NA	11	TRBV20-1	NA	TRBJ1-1	TGCAGTGCCAGGGAGGACACTGAAGCTTTCTTT	CSAREDTEAFF
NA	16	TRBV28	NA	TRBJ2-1	TGTGCCAGCAGTTCAACCCGACCCCGGGCGGGGAATGAGCAGTTCTTC	CASSSTRPRAGNEQFF
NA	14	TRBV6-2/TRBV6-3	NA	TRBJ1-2	TGTACCAGCAGCGGACAGTTAGCTAACTATGGCTACACCTTC	CTSSGQLANYGYTF
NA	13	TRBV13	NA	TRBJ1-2	TGTGCCAGCAGGGGGGGGCTTAACTATGGCTACACCTTC	CASRGGLNYGYTF
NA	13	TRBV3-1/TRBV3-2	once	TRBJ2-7	TGTGCCAGCAGCCAATTGGGGCCCTACGAGCAGTACTTC	CASSQLGPYEQYF
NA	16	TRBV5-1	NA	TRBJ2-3	TGCGCCAGCAGCTTGGTACCGACAGGAAGCCCAGATACGCAGTATTTT	CASSLVPTGSPDTQYF
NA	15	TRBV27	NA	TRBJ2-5	TGTGCCAGCAGTTTAGACGACAGGGGAGGGGAGACCCAGTACTTC	CASSLDDRGGETQYF
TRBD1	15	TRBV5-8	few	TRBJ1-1	TGTGCCAGCAGCCGTACTCGGACAGGAAACACTGAAGCTTTCTTT	CASSRTRTGNTEAFF
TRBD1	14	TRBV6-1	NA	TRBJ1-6	TGTGCCAGCAGTGAACGTCAGGGGGTTACACCCCTCCACTTT	CASSERQGVTPLHF
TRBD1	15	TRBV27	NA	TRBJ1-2	TGTGCCAGCAGCTCCGGGACAGGGGGCCGGGGTGGCTACACCTTC	CASSSGTGGRGGYTF
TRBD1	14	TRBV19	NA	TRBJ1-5	TGTGCCAGTAGTGTAGACAGGGGTCAGCAGCCCCAGCATTTT	CASSVDRGQQPQHF
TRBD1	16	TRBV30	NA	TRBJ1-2	TGTGCCTGGAGCGCGGGACAGGGGGTCAGGCCCTATGGCTACACCTTC	CAWSAGQGVRPYGYTF
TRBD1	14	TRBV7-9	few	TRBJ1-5	TGTGCCAGCAGCCGGACAGGGTTGGAGCAGCCCCAGCATTTT	CASSRTGLEQPQHF
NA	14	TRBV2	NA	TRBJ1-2	TGTGCCAGCAGTGATCCGGAGCTCGGGTATGGCTACACCTTC	CASSDPELGYGYTF
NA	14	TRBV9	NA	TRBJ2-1	TGTGCCAGCAGCGTGGACAGCTCCTACAATGAGCAGTTCTTC	CASSVDSSYNEQFF
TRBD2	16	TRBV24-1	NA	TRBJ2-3	TGTGCCACCAGTGAGTACACCGGGGGGGGCACAGATACGCAGTATTTT	CATSEYTGGGTDTQYF
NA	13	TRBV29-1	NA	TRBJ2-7	TGCAGCGTTGAAGACAGGGTAATCCACGAGCAGTACTTC	CSVEDRVIHEQYF
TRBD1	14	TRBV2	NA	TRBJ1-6	TGTGCCAGCACCGGACAGGGAGGAACTTCACCCCTCCACTTT	CASTGQGGTSPLHF
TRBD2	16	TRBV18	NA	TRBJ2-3	TGTGCCAGCTCACCACCCCGGGGGGGAGCCACAGATACGCAGTATTTT	CASSPPRGGATDTQYF
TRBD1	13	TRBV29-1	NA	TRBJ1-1	TGCAGCGTCTCGACAGGGGGGGACACTGAAGCTTTCTTT	CSVSTGGDTEAFF
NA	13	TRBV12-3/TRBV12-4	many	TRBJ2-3	TGTGCCAGCAGGATTCACAGGGCAGATACGCAGTATTTT	CASRIHRADTQYF
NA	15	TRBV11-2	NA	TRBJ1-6	TGTGCCAGCAGCTTACTGGGGGGGCAGGGTTCACCCCTCCACTTT	CASSLLGGQGSPLHF
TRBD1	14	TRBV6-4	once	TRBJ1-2	TGTGCCAGCAGTCCCGGACAGGGCGGAGAAGGCTACACCTTC	CASSPGQGGEGYTF